The 18 T cell receptor beta chains below come from one sample, sequenced in a study of T cells after posttransplantation cyclophosphamide. The repertoire was sequenced with immunoSEQ multiplex PCR; TCRdb's copy has only in-frame clones and lacks some. This sample carries more than 30,000 clones, none of them present only once. Sequencing input: PBMCs. The receptors come from a girl aged 5 to 17 in good health, CMV-negative, and a related stem cell transplant donor.

There are many counts of this clone. The rearrangement joins TRBV6-6 to TRBJ1-5, with 9 bases aligning to TRBD1. The CDR3 length is 16 residues. J gave up 7 bases and V 0 bases, and 7 bases lay outside the gene matches. Germline-derived CDR1 and CDR2 are MNHNY and SVGAGI (reference sequence). The CDR3 DNA follows: TGTGCCAGCAGTTACTCGGGACAGGGTTTAAGGCAGCCCCAGCATTTT. Its translation is CASSYSGQGLRQPQHF.

This clone was detected many times. V is TRBV5-4 and J is TRBJ2-1; 10 bases are a match to TRBD1. This CDR3 comprises 15 residues. The V segment lost 0 bases and the J segment 7 bases; nucleotides outside the gene matches: 4. CDR1 SGHNT and CDR2 YYREEE come from the germline V gene (reference sequence). CDR3 amino acids: CASSLGDRGWNEQFF. CDR3 DNA sequence: TGTGCCAGCAGCTTGGGGGACAGGGGTTGGAATGAGCAGTTCTTC.

This clone was counted ten times or more. The chain couples TRBV6-1 to TRBJ2-7; perhaps TRBD1 as D (5 bases). The CDR3 runs to 16 residues. In germline, CDR1 is MNHNS, CDR2 SASEGT. Trimming stripped 5 bases from V and 1 base from J, with 18 bases between. The CDR3 nucleotides are TGTGCCAGCAGTCAAGGAACAGGTTTACTTTCCTACGAGCAGTACTTC. Translating it yields CASSQGTGLLSYEQYF.

This clone has ten or more counts. This rearrangement joins TRBV19 to TRBJ1-4; possible D gene TRBD1, 6 bases. This CDR3 contains 15 residues. Germline CDR1 and CDR2: LNHDA and SQIVND (reference sequence). V was trimmed by 10 bases and J by 4 bases, leaving 19 bases between them. The CDR3 sequence: CATQEKGVINEKLFF. Written as DNA, the CDR3 is TGTGCCACCCAGGAGAAGGGGGTAATTAATGAAAAACTGTTTTTT.

This clone was counted many times. This chain joins TRBV7-9 and TRBJ1-6; D perhaps matches TRBD1 (5 bases). Germline CDR1 and CDR2: SEHNR and FQNEAQ (reference sequence). With 3 bases removed from V and 11 bases from J, the gap between germline ends came to 14 bases. The CDR3 has 14 amino acids. The CDR3 region has the DNA TGTGCCAGCAGCTTGGAGGGGCAAGTCCCACCCCTCCACTTT. It is translated as CASSLEGQVPPLHF.

The V call is TRBV29-1, the J call TRBJ2-4; no reliable D call. This CDR3 has 11 residues. Germline lookup yields CDR1 SQVTM and CDR2 ANQGSEA. V lost 4 bases and J 7 bases, leaving 8 bases between the germline ends. The DNA of the CDR3 is TGCAGCGTTGTCTTTTCCAACATTCAGTACTTC. Translating it yields CSVVFSNIQYF.

This clone was detected only a few times. This chain joins TRBV5-4 and TRBJ1-2, with D unresolved. This CDR3 is built from 15 residues. Germline assignment: CDR1 SGHNT and CDR2 YYREEE (reference sequence). Trimming took off 0 bases at V and 0 bases at J, with 9 bases between the two ends. For the CDR3, the DNA is TGTGCCAGCAGCTTGGCCCGGGAAGCTAACTATGGCTACACCTTC. Residues: CASSLAREANYGYTF.

This clone was seen at least ten times. The chain couples TRBV4-2 to TRBJ2-3, with D perhaps TRBD2 (5 bases). The CDR3 covers 15 residues. The germline V and J ends were trimmed by 1 base and 4 bases, with 12 bases remaining between them. CDR1 LGHNA and CDR2 YNFKEQ come from the germline V gene. CDR3 sequence (DNA): TGTGCCAGCAGCCAAGGGGGAGCTAGGGCAGATACGCAGTATTTT. Its translation: CASSQGGARADTQYF.

This clone was recorded at least ten times. The V and J genes are TRBV5-1 and TRBJ2-7; D may be TRBD1 (6 bases). This CDR3 comprises 15 residues. V was cut by 10 bases and J by 0 bases, with 20 bases left in between. Germline lookup yields CDR1 SGHRS and CDR2 YFSETQ. In nucleotides, the CDR3 is TGCGCCTCAGCCCTCTCACAGGGAACCTCCTACGAGCAGTACTTC. Translated, it gives CASALSQGTSYEQYF.

This clone was seen a few times. The rearrangement joins TRBV21-1 to TRBJ2-1; TRBD2, the table's D call, was not compared with the DNA. TRBV21-1 is designated a pseudogene. The length of the CDR3 is 16 residues. The CDR3 region has the DNA TGTGCCAGCAGCCTTCGGACTAGCGGGGGAATCTATGAGCAGTTCTTC. Protein: CASSLRTSGGIYEQFF.

This chain links TRBV7-8 with TRBJ2-7; D is uncertain. Trimming stripped 4 bases from V and 2 bases from J, with 3 bases between. Germline CDR1 SGHVS, CDR2 FQNEAQ. The CDR3 runs to 11 residues. This chain's CDR3 is CASSSTYEQYF. The CDR3 DNA sequence: TGTGCCAGCAGCTCCACCTACGAGCAGTACTTC. The full variable domain, completed using reference TRBV7-8 and TRBJ2-7, is GAGVSQSPRYKVAKRGQDVALRCDPISGHVSLFWYQQALGQGPEFLTYFQNEAQLDKSGLPSDRFFAERPEGSVSTLKIQRTQQEDSAVYLCASSSTYEQYFGPGTRLTVT.

This clone was seen ten or more times. The chain joins TRBV2 to TRBJ2-3; maybe TRBD2 (5 bases). The CDR3 runs to 15 residues. V shed 3 bases and J shed 0 bases, with 10 bases lying between them. CDR1 and CDR2 from the germline V gene are SNHLY and FYNNEI. The CDR3 reads CASSDVGVSTDTQYF. The CDR3 DNA reads as TGTGCCAGCAGTGACGTCGGGGTTAGCACAGATACGCAGTATTTT.

The chain combines TRBV9 with TRBJ2-1, with 8 bases identical to TRBD1. V shed 3 bases and J 3 bases; nucleotides not matched to a gene: 5. CDR3 length: 15 residues. Per germline, CDR1 SGDLS and CDR2 YYNGEE. CDR3 DNA: TGTGCCAGCAGCGATGGACAGGGTATCTACAATGAGCAGTTCTTC. This translates into CASSDGQGIYNEQFF.

In this sample, this clone turned up many times. This rearrangement joins TRBV10-3 to TRBJ2-7, with D unresolved. Germline V gene sequence: CDR1 ENHRY, CDR2 SYGVKD. The CDR3 is made up of 14 amino acids. With 5 bases removed from V and 2 bases from J, the gap between germline ends came to 13 bases. This CDR3 reads CAISFRGGPYEQYF. The CDR3 DNA sequence: TGTGCCATCAGTTTTAGAGGCGGCCCCTACGAGCAGTACTTC.

This clone showed up many times. The V and J genes are TRBV5-1 and TRBJ2-7; D is perhaps TRBD2 (7 bases). This CDR3 has 12 amino acids. Germline V gives CDR1 SGHRS, CDR2 YFSETQ. V lost 8 bases and J 4 bases, leaving 13 bases between the germline ends. In DNA form, the CDR3 reads TGCGCCAGTAGGGAGGGGGTTTACGAGCAGTACTTC. It is translated as CASREGVYEQYF.

In its sample, this clone was seen many times. The rearrangement uses TRBV2 and TRBJ2-4; possible D gene TRBD1, 5 bases. CDR1 is SNHLY, CDR2 FYNNEI, per germline. V lost 5 bases, J lost 0 bases, and 20 bases lay in between. CDR3 length: 18 amino acids. The CDR3: CASSPDPSQVLAKNIQYF. CDR3 sequence (DNA): TGTGCCAGCAGTCCCGATCCCTCACAGGTCCTAGCCAAAAACATTCAGTACTTC.

In DNA, the CDR3 is TGTGCCAGCAGCCAAACTAGCGGGGGGGGAGAGACCCAGTACTTC. Its protein is CASSQTSGGGETQYF. This chain uses TRBV11-2 with TRBJ2-5; 13 bases line up with TRBD2. The CDR3 loop spans 15 amino acids. Germline V gene data show CDR1 as SGHAT and CDR2 as FQNNGV. Germline trimming cut 5 bases from V and 4 bases from J; bases unmatched to any gene: 4.

This clone was recorded many times. The V and J genes are TRBV27 and TRBJ2-2; 12 bases line up with TRBD1. V was pared by 7 bases and J by 6 bases, with 6 bases of the junction left unmatched. The CDR3 extends over 15 amino acids. The germline V gene encodes CDR1 MNHEY and CDR2 SMNVEV (reference sequence). CDR3 coding DNA: TGTGCCAGCACCCTGGGACAGGGGGCATCCGGGGAGCTGTTTTTT. Its protein is CASTLGQGASGELFF.